Below are 9 T cell receptor beta chains sequenced from a single sample in a study of control samples from healthy donors and cancer patients. Sequencing was performed with immunoSEQ multiplex PCR; in TCRdb, only in-frame clones are kept and a portion is missing. The sample includes 85,000 to 95,000 clones, 88% of them seen just once. The sequencing sample was made of blood. The receptors shown here come from a woman between 65 and 79 years old in good health.

This sequence joins TRBV7-9 and TRBJ1-1; tentatively, D is TRBD1 (5 bases). The CDR3 length is 13 residues. Germline V gives CDR1 SEHNR, CDR2 FQNEAQ (reference sequence). V lost 2 bases, J lost 7 bases, and 11 bases lay in between. This CDR3 reads CASSLLGQGEAFF. The CDR3 nucleotides are TGTGCCAGCAGCTTATTGGGGCAGGGTGAAGCTTTCTTT.

Notes on this clone: The sample carries other DNA sequences with the same CDR3. The chain has TRBV3-1 (or the pseudogene TRBV3-2) and TRBJ1-2; D is unresolved. Between the trimmed V and J ends, which lost 0 bases and 8 bases, there was a span of 4 bases. The CDR3 has 11 residues. The germline CDR1 and CDR2 sequences are LGHDT and YNNKEL (reference sequence). Written as DNA, the CDR3 is TGTGCCAGCAGCCAAGATTACGGCTACACCTTC. This gives the protein CASSQDYGYTF.

This sequence joins TRBV6-5 and TRBJ1-4; 9 nucleotides line up with TRBD1. V trimming: 5 bases; J trimming: 4 bases; junction bases outside the gene matches: 2. CDR1 is MNHEY and CDR2 is SVGAGI in the germline V gene. The CDR3 is made up of 14 amino acids. In DNA, the CDR3 is TGTGCCAGCAGTAGGACAGGGGATAATGAAAAACTGTTTTTT. The encoded protein is CASSRTGDNEKLFF.

This rearrangement joins TRBV12-3 or TRBV12-4 to TRBJ2-1; tentative D call: TRBD2 (6 bases). This CDR3 spans 11 amino acids. V was clipped by 5 bases and J by 14 bases, with 13 bases between them. The CDR3 here is CASSPGGGEFF. The CDR3 DNA reads TGTGCCAGCAGTCCGGGCGGCGGGGAGTTCTTC.

The chain links TRBV6-5 to TRBJ1-5, with 10 bases lining up with TRBD1. From germline, CDR1 is MNHEY and CDR2 SVGAGI. The J segment lost 6 bases and the V segment lost 7 bases, leaving 6 bases of the junction unmatched. The CDR3 is 14 amino acids. CDR3 residues: CASKDRGVGQPQHF. The CDR3 nucleotides are TGTGCCAGCAAGGACAGGGGGGTGGGTCAGCCCCAGCATTTT.

The V gene is TRBV25-1, the J gene TRBJ1-2; D not resolved. The CDR3 has 12 residues. V dropped 1 base and J dropped 8 bases, with 8 bases sitting between them. Germline-derived CDR1 and CDR2 are MGHDK and SYGVNS. The chain's CDR3 is CASSEFYEGYTF. CDR3 in DNA: TGTGCCAGCAGTGAATTCTATGAGGGCTACACCTTC.

The chain is built from TRBV6-5 and TRBJ1-3, with 10 bases lining up with TRBD1. This CDR3 comprises 14 residues. Germline CDR1 MNHEY, CDR2 SVGAGI. The V segment lost 5 bases and the J segment 5 bases; nucleotides outside the gene matches: 3. CDR3 nucleotide sequence: TGTGCCAGCAGTACGACAGGGGGCCGAAACACCATATATTTT. It specifies CASSTTGGRNTIYF.

The chain uses TRBV7-9 and TRBJ1-5; 7 bases fit TRBD1. The CDR3 is 15 amino acids. V dropped 5 bases and J dropped 6; count of bases not matched to a gene: 10. CDR1 and CDR2 (germline): SEHNR, FQNEAQ (reference sequence). CDR3 sequence (DNA): TGTGCCAGCAGCCCCACAGGGGTCTCGATTCAGCCCCAGCATTTT. Protein product: CASSPTGVSIQPQHF.

The chain uses TRBV29-1 and TRBJ2-7; the match to TRBD1 covers 8 bases. CDR1 is SQVTM and CDR2 is ANQGSEA in the germline V gene. CDR3 length equals 12 residues. J gave up 5 bases and V 5 bases, and 5 bases lay outside the gene matches. CDR3 loop: CSVRTGTHEQYF. DNA of the CDR3: TGCAGCGTTCGGACAGGGACTCACGAGCAGTACTTC.